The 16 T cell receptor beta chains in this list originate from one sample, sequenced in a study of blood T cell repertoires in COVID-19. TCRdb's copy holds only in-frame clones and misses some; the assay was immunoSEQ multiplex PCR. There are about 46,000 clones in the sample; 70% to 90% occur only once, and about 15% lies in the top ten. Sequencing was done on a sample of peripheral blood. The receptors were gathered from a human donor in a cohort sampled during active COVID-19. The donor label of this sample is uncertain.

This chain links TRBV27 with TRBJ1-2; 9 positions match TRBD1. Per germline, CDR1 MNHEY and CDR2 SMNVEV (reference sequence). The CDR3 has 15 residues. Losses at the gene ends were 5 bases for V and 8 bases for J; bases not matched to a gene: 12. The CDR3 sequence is CASSPGQGRNQGYTF. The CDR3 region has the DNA TGTGCCAGCAGTCCCGGACAGGGGAGGAATCAGGGCTACACCTTC.

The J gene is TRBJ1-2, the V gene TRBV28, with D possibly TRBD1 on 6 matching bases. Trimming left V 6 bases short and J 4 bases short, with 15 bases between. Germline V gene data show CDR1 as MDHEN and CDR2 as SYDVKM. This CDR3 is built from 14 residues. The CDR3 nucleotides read TGTGCCAGCAGGGAGGGGGGGAGTAGCTATGGCTACACCTTC. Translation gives CASREGGSSYGYTF.

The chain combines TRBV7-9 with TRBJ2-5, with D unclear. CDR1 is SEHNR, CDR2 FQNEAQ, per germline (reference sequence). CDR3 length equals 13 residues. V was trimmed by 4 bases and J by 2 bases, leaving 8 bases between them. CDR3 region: CASSSSSQETQYF. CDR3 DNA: TGTGCCAGCAGCTCCTCTTCTCAAGAGACCCAGTACTTC.

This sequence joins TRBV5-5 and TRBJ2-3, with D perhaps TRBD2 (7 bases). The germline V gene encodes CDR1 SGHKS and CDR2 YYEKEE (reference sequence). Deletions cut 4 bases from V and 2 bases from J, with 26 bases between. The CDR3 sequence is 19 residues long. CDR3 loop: CASSPPVGGPRSSTDTQYF. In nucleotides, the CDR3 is TGTGCCAGCAGCCCCCCCGTGGGGGGGCCACGCTCGTCCACAGATACGCAGTATTTT.

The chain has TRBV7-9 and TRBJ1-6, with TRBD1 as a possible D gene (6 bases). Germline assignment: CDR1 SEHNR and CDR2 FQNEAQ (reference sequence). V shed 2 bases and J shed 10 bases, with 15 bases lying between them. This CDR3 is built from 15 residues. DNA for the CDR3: TGTGCCAGCAGCTTATCCCCTACCAGGGGATCACCCCTCCACTTT. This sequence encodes CASSLSPTRGSPLHF.

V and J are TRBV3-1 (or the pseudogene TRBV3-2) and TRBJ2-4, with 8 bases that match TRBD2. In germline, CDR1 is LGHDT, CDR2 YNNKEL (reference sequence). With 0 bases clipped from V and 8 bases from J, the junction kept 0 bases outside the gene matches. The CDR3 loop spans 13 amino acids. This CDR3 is CASSQEGLDIQYF. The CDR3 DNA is TGTGCCAGCAGCCAAGAGGGACTAGACATTCAGTACTTC.

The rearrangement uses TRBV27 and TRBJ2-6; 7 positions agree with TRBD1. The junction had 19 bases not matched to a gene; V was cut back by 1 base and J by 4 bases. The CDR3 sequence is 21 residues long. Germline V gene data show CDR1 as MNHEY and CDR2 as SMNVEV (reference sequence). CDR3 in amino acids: CASSLFVGFTGVRGGANVLTF. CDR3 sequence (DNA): TGTGCCAGCAGTTTATTCGTCGGGTTTACAGGGGTCAGAGGGGGGGCCAACGTCCTGACTTTC.

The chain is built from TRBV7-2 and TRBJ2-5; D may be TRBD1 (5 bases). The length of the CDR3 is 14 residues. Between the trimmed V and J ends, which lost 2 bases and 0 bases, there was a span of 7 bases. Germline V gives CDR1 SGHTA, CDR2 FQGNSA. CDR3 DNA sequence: TGTGCCAGCAGCTTACAGGGAAACCAAGAGACCCAGTACTTC. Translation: CASSLQGNQETQYF.

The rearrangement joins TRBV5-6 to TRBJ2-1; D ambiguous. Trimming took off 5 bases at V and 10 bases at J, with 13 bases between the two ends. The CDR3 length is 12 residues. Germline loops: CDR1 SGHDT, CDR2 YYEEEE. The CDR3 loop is CASRRPEAEQFF. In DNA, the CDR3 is TGTGCCAGCAGGAGGCCGGAAGCCGAGCAGTTCTTC.

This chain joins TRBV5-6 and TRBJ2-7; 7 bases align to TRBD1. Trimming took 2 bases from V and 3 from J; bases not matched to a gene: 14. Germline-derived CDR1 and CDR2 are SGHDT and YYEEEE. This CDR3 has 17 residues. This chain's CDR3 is CASSLRRMDRRGYEQYF. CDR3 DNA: TGTGCCAGCAGCTTACGCCGAATGGACAGGAGAGGCTACGAGCAGTACTTC.

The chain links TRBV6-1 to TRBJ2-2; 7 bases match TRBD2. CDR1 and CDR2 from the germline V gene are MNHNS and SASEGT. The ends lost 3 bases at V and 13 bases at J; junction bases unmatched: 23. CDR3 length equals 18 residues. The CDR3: CASSEAAVRTRQKRGLFF. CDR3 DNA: TGTGCCAGCAGTGAGGCCGCTGTTAGGACTAGGCAAAAACGGGGGCTGTTTTTT.

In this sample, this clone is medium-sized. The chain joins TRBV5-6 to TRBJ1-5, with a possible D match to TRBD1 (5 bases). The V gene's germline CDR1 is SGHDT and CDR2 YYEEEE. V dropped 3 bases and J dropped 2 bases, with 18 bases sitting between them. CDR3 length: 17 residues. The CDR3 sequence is CASSSTWGAGGNQPQHF. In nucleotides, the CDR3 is TGTGCCAGCAGCTCGACGTGGGGCGCGGGGGGCAATCAGCCCCAGCATTTT.

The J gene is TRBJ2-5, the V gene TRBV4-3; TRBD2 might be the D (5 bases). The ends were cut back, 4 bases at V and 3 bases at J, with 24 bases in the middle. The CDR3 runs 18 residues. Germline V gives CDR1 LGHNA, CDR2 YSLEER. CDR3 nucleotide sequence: TGCGCCAGCAGCCCCCCTTCTCCCCTATCGGGGAAGGAAGAGACCCAGTACTTC. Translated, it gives CASSPPSPLSGKEETQYF.

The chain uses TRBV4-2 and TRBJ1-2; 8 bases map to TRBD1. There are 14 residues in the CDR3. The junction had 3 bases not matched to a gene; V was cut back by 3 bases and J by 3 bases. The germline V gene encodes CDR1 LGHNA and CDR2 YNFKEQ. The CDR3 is CASSHGQGDYGYTF. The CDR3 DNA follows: TGTGCCAGCAGCCACGGACAGGGCGACTATGGCTACACCTTC.

CDR3: CASSSLVSPLHF. For the CDR3, the DNA is TGTGCCAGCAGTTCTTTAGTGTCACCCCTCCACTTT. The gene calls are TRBV27 and TRBJ1-6, with unresolved D. Germline CDR1 MNHEY, CDR2 SMNVEV (reference sequence). The CDR3 sequence is 12 residues long. V lost 4 bases to trimming and J lost 10 bases, with 8 bases between them.

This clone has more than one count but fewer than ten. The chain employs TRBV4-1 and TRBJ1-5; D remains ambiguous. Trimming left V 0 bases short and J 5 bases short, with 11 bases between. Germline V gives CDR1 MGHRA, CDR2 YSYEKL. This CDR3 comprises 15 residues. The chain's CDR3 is CASSQEDMFDQPQHF. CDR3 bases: TGCGCCAGCAGCCAAGAAGACATGTTTGATCAGCCCCAGCATTTT.